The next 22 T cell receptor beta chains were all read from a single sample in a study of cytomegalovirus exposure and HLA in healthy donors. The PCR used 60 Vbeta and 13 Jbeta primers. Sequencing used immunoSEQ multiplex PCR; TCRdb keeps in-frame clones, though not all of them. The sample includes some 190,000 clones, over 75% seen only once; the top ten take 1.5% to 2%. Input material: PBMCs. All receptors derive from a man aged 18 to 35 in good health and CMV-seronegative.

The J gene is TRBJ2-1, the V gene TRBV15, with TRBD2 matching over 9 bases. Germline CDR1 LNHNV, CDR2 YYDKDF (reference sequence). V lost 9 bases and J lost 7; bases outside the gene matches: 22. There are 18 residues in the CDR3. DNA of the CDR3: TGTGCCACTGCAGCAGAGAGGTCGGGCGGGGGGGCTGAAAATGAGCAGTTCTTC. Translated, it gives CATAAERSGGGAENEQFF.

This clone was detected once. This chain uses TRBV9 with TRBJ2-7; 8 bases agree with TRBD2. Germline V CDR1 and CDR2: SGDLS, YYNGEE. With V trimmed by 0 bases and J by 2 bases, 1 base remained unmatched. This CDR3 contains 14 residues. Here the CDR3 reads CASSVAGGTYEQYF. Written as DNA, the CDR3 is TGTGCCAGCAGCGTAGCGGGAGGGACCTACGAGCAGTACTTC.

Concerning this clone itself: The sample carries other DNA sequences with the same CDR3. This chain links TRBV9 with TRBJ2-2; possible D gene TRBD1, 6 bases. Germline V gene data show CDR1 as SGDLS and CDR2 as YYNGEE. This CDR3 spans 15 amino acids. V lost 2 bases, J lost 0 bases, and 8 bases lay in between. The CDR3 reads CASSVGTTNTGELFF. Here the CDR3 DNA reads TGTGCCAGCAGCGTCGGGACAACGAACACCGGGGAGCTGTTTTTT.

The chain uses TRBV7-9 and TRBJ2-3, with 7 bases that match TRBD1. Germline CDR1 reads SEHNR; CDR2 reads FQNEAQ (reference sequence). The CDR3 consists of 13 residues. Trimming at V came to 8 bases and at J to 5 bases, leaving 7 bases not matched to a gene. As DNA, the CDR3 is TGTGCCAGCGGTACAGGGGCTGTAGATACGCAGTATTTT. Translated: CASGTGAVDTQYF.

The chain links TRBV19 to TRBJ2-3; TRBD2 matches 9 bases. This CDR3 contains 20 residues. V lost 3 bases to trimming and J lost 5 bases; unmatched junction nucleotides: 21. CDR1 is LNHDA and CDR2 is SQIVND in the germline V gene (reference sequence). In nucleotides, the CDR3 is TGTGCCAGTAGTATTACCGGGAGGACAAGGAGTAGCGGGAGTCAAGATACGCAGTATTTT. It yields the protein CASSITGRTRSSGSQDTQYF.

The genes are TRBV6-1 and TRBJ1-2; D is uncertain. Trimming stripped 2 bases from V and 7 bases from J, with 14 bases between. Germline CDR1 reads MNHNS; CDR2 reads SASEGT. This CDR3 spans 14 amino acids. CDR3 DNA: TGTGCCAGCAGTGAACCGGGAGGGTCGGGTGGCTACACCTTC. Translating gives CASSEPGGSGGYTF.

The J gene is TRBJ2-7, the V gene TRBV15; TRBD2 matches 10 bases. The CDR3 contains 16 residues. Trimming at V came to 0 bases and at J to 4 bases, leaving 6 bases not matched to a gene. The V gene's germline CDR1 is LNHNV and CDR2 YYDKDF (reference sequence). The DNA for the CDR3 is TGTGCCACCAGCAGAGATGGGCTAGCGGGAGTTTACGAGCAGTACTTC. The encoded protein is CATSRDGLAGVYEQYF.

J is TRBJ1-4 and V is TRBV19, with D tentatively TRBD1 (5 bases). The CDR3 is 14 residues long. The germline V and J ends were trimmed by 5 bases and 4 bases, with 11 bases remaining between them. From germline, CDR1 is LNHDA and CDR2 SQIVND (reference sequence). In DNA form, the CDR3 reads TGTGCCAGTAGTGCGACAGCCCTTAATGAAAAACTGTTTTTT. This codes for CASSATALNEKLFF.

This chain's CDR3 is CASSLTGTGNTIYF. The CDR3 DNA follows: TGTGCCAGCAGCCTCACAGGGACCGGAAACACCATATATTTT. The chain employs TRBV9 and TRBJ1-3, with D tentatively TRBD1 (6 bases). The CDR3 is 14 amino acids. In germline, CDR1 is SGDLS, CDR2 YYNGEE. V was trimmed by 4 bases and J by 4 bases, leaving 12 bases between them.

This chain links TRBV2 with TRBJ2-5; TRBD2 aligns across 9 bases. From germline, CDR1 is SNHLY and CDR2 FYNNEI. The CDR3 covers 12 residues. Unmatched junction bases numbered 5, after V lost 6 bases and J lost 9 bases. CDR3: CASSPIAGAQYF. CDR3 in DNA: TGTGCCAGCAGCCCTATAGCGGGGGCCCAGTACTTC.

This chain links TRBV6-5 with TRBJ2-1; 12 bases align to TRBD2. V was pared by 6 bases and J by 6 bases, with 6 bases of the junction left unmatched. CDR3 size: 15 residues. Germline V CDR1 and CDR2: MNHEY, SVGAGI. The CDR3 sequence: CASRSTSGRFNEQFF. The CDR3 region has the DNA TGTGCCAGCAGGTCAACTAGCGGGAGGTTCAATGAGCAGTTCTTC.

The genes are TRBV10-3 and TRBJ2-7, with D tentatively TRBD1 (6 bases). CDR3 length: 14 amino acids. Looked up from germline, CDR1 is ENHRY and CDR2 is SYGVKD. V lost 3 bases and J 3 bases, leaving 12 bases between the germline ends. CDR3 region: CAISDQWGLYEQYF. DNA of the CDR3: TGTGCCATCAGTGATCAGTGGGGGCTCTACGAGCAGTACTTC.

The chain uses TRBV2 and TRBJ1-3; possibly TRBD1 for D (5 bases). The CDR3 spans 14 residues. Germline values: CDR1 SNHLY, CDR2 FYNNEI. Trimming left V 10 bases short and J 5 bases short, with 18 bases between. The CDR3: CATKTQGGRNTIYF. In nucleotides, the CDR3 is TGTGCCACTAAGACTCAGGGTGGGCGAAACACCATATATTTT.

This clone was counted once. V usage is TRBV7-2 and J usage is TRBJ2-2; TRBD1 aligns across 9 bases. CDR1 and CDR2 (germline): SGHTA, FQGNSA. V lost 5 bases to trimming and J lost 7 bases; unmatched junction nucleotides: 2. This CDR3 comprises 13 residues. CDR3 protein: CASSKGQGGELFF. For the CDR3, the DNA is TGTGCCAGCAGCAAGGGACAGGGCGGGGAGCTGTTTTTT.

The CDR3 loop reads CASSPRASGGSVLPQYF. The CDR3 DNA sequence: TGTGCCAGCAGCCCAAGAGCTAGCGGGGGGTCCGTGCTCCCGCAGTATTTT. The chain is built from TRBV7-2 and TRBJ2-3, with 11 bases aligning to TRBD2. Germline V CDR1 and CDR2: SGHTA, FQGNSA. This CDR3 comprises 17 residues. The V gene end was trimmed by 5 bases and the J gene end by 10 bases; junction bases not matched to a gene: 17.

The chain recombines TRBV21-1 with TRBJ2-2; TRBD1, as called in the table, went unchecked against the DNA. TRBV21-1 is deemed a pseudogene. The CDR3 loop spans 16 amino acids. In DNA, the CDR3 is TGTGCCAGCATAACGATGGGGACAGGGGACACCGGGGAGCTGTTTTTT. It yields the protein CASITMGTGDTGELFF.

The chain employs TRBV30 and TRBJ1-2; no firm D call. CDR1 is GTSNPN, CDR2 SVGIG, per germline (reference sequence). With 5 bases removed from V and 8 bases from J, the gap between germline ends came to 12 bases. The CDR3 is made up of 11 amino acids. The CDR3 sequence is CAWGTSGGYTF. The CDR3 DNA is TGTGCCTGGGGTACCTCGGGGGGCTACACCTTC.

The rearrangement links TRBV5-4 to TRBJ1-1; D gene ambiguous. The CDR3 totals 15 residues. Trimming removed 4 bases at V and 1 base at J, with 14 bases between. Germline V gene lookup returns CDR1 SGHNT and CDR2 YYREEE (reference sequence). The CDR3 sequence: CASSARSARNTEAFF. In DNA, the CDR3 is TGTGCCAGCAGCGCCAGGTCAGCCAGGAACACTGAAGCTTTCTTT.

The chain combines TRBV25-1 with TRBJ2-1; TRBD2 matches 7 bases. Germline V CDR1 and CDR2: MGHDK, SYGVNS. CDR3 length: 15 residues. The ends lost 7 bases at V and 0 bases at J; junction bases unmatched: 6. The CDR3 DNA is TGTGCCAGCACGACGCGGGAGAGCTCCTACAATGAGCAGTTCTTC. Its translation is CASTTRESSYNEQFF.

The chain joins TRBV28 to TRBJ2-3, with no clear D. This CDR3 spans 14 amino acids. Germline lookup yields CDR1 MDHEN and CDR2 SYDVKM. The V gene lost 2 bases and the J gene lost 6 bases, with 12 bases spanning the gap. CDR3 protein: CASSLGRRSDTQYF. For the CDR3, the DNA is TGTGCCAGCAGTTTAGGGCGCCGTTCGGATACGCAGTATTTT.

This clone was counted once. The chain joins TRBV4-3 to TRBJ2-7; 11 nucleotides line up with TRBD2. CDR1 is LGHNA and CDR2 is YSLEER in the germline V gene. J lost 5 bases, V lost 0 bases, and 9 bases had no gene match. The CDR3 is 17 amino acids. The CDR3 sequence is CASSQDFSGRAGDEQYF. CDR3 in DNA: TGCGCCAGCAGCCAAGACTTTAGCGGGAGGGCCGGGGACGAGCAGTACTTC.

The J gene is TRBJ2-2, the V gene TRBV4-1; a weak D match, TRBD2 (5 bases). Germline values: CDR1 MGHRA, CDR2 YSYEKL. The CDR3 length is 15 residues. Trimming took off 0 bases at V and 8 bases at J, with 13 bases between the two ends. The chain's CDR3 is CASSQEPRTDGELFF. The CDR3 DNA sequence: TGCGCCAGCAGCCAAGAACCCCGGACTGATGGGGAGCTGTTTTTT.